This T cell receptor beta chain came from a study of OX40 agonist ivuxolimab in advanced cancers. About the research overall: Previous treatment with anti-PD-1, anti-PD-L1 or anti-CTLA-4 therapy was allowed; more than 35% had received some.

Sequencing was performed with immunoSEQ multiplex PCR; in TCRdb, only in-frame clones are kept and a portion is missing. The table shows tens of thousands of clones, with around 89% occurring only once. On this clone itself: The target antigen is unknown.

The CDR3 has 18 residues. Per germline, CDR1 SGHAT and CDR2 FQNNGV. The ends were cut back, 0 bases at V and 8 bases at J, with 23 bases in the middle. General study findings and limits: Antigens targeted by the expanded peripheral T cells were not determined.

The chain links TRBV11-2 to TRBJ2-1; D perhaps matches TRBD1 (6 bases). This TCR was sampled from an adult with an advanced solid tumor such as melanoma, head and neck, liver or kidney cancer. The sequencing here drew on CD4+ or CD8+ T cells sorted from blood, taken in a trial of the OX40 agonist ivuxolimab. The DNA for the CDR3 is TGTGCCAGCAGCTTAGATTACCGACAGGCAGGTGCATTGGATGAGCAGTTCTTC. Translating gives CASSLDYRQAGALDEQFF. Full variable domain (rest looked up from reference TRBV11-2 and TRBJ2-1): EAGVAQSPRYKIIEKRQSVAFWCNPISGHATLYWYQQILGQGPKLLIQFQNNGVVDDSQLPKDRFSAERLKGVDSTLKIQPAKLEDSAVYLCASSLDYRQAGALDEQFFGPGTRLTVL.